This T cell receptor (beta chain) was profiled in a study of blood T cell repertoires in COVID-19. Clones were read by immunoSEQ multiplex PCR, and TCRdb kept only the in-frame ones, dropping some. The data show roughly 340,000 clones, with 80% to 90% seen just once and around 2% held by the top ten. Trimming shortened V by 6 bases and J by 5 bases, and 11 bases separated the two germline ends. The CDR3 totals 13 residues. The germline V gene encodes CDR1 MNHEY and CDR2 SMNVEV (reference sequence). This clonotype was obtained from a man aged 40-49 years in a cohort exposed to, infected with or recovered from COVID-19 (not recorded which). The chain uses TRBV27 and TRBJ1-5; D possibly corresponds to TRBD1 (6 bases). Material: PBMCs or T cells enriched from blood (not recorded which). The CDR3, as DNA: TGTGCCAGCAGAACGACAGGCGATCAGCCCCAGCATTTT. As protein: CASRTTGDQPQHF.